The rows below give T cell receptor beta chains drawn from one sample of a study of blood T cell repertoires in COVID-19. This table comes from immunoSEQ multiplex PCR, and its TCRdb copy is limited to in-frame clones, with some not included. The sample contains a few hundred thousand clones, over 75% of which appear only once. Sequencing was performed on peripheral blood. These TCRs come from a woman in her twenties or thirties with acute or convalescent COVID-19. The CDR3 runs from the conserved cysteine through the conserved F or W. D genes are given only for firm matches. The size of a clone is reported for some rows only, either as once, few or many, or as a class for expanded clones.

>-|TRBV6-4|-|TRBJ2-7
CASSDSPAYEQYF
TGTGCCAGCAGTGACTCCCCAGCCTACGAGCAGTACTTC
>-|TRBV24-1|TRBD2|TRBJ2-3
CATSSRRREGTDTQYF
TGTGCCACCAGTTCCAGGCGGCGGGAGGGCACAGATACGCAGTATTTT
>-|TRBV6-4|TRBD2|TRBJ2-1
CASSDRAGGYNEQFF
TGTGCCAGCAGTGACCGGGCGGGGGGATACAATGAGCAGTTCTTC
>-|TRBV4-3|TRBD2|TRBJ2-3
CASSQARTSGRGPGTQYF
TGCGCCAGCAGCCAAGCCAGGACTAGCGGGAGGGGCCCTGGGACGCAGTATTTT
>-|TRBV5-1|-|TRBJ2-5
CASSLARTYQETQYF
TGCGCCAGCAGCTTGGCCCGCACTTACCAAGAGACCCAGTACTTC
>-|TRBV25-1|TRBD1|TRBJ2-5
CASSEPDRVQETQYF
TGTGCCAGCAGTGAACCCGACAGGGTCCAAGAGACCCAGTACTTC
>-|TRBV5-1|-|TRBJ2-7
CASSADPYEQYF
TGCGCCAGCAGCGCAGATCCCTACGAGCAGTACTTC
>-|TRBV20-1|TRBD2|TRBJ2-7
CSASPAGGGGNSEQYF
TGCAGTGCTAGTCCAGCGGGAGGGGGGGGTAACTCCGAGCAGTACTTC
>-|TRBV27|-|TRBJ2-7
CASSLWAPPVDEQYF
TGTGCCAGCAGTTTATGGGCCCCGCCGGTCGATGAGCAGTACTTC
>-|TRBV5-1|TRBD2|TRBJ2-3
CASKGFGLAGPFSDTQYF
TGCGCCAGCAAGGGTTTTGGGCTAGCGGGACCATTTTCAGATACGCAGTATTTT
>-|TRBV7-9|-|TRBJ2-2
CASSFPAGGDTGELFF
TGTGCCAGCAGCTTCCCGGCCGGCGGGGACACCGGGGAGCTGTTTTTT
>-|TRBV6-5|-|TRBJ2-7
CASSRGEQYF
TGTGCCAGCAGCAGAGGGGAGCAGTACTTC
>-|TRBV6-2/TRBV6-3|TRBD2|TRBJ2-1
CASSYMGGGYNEQFF
TGTGCCAGCAGTTATATGGGCGGGGGTTACAATGAGCAGTTCTTC
>-|TRBV3-1/TRBV3-2|-|TRBJ2-7
CASSPRLATYEQYF
TGTGCCAGCAGCCCCCGGCTAGCGACATACGAGCAGTACTTC
>-|TRBV11-2|-|TRBJ2-5
CASSLVVQGRGTQYF
TGTGCCAGCAGCTTAGTCGTACAGGGTCGGGGGACCCAGTACTTC
>-|TRBV10-3|TRBD1|TRBJ1-1
CAIRKDRERGNTEAFF
TGTGCCATCAGGAAAGACAGGGAACGTGGGAACACTGAAGCTTTCTTT
>-|TRBV25-1|-|TRBJ1-6
CASSGTGSSPLHF
TGTGCCAGCAGTGGAACAGGGAGTTCACCCCTCCACTTT
>-|TRBV19|TRBD2|TRBJ2-5
CASSPGLADQETQYF
TGTGCCAGTAGTCCGGGACTAGCGGATCAAGAGACCCAGTACTTC
>once|TRBV9|TRBD1|TRBJ1-6
CASSPRQGPTYNSPLHF
TGTGCCAGCAGCCCCAGACAGGGTCCCACCTATAATTCACCCCTCCACTTT
>-|TRBV6-1|-|TRBJ1-5
CASSDDSVSNQPQHF
TGTGCCAGCAGTGACGACAGCGTAAGCAATCAGCCCCAGCATTTT
>once|TRBV5-4|TRBD2|TRBJ2-3
CASSPSGGPSTDTQYF
TGTGCCAGCAGCCCGTCGGGAGGTCCAAGCACAGATACGCAGTATTTT
>once|TRBV3-1/TRBV3-2|-|TRBJ2-2
CASSRQPGELFF
TGTGCCAGCAGCCGACAACCCGGGGAGCTGTTTTTT
>-|TRBV5-4|-|TRBJ2-1
CASSPGGAYEQFF
TGTGCCAGCAGCCCCGGAGGTGCTTATGAGCAGTTCTTC
>-|TRBV29-1|-|TRBJ1-2
CSVEGTAEVFYGYTF
TGCAGCGTTGAAGGGACGGCGGAGGTTTTCTATGGCTACACCTTC
>-|TRBV6-2/TRBV6-3|TRBD1|TRBJ1-1
CASSYRTGDEAFF
TGTGCCAGCAGTTACAGGACAGGGGATGAAGCTTTCTTT
>-|TRBV27|-|TRBJ2-3
CASSLAGRASTDTQYF
TGTGCCAGCAGTTTAGCGGGACGGGCAAGCACAGATACGCAGTATTTT
>once|TRBV2|TRBD2|TRBJ2-5
CASRAGTSGSLETQYF
TGTGCCAGCAGAGCCGGGACTAGCGGGAGTCTAGAGACCCAGTACTTC
>-|TRBV19|-|TRBJ2-7
CASSIARDRAYEQYF
TGTGCCAGTAGTATAGCCCGGGATCGGGCCTACGAGCAGTACTTC
>once|TRBV3-1/TRBV3-2|-|TRBJ2-7
CASSQDIHEQYF
TGTGCCAGCAGCCAAGATATCCACGAGCAGTACTTC
>-|TRBV9|-|TRBJ1-3
CASSGRLLGSGNTIYF
TGTGCCAGCAGCGGACGACTTCTAGGCTCTGGAAACACCATATATTTT
>-|TRBV2|-|TRBJ2-2
CASRGQNTGELFF
TGTGCCAGCAGGGGACAGAACACCGGGGAGCTGTTTTTT
>-|TRBV6-6|-|TRBJ2-3
CASRHISTDTQYF
TGTGCCAGCAGGCACATAAGCACAGATACGCAGTATTTT
>-|TRBV4-3|-|TRBJ2-7
CASSPADYSYEQYF
TGCGCCAGCAGCCCCGCTGACTACTCCTACGAGCAGTACTTC
>-|TRBV29-1|TRBD1|TRBJ2-5
CSVDIPGGTQETQYF
TGCAGCGTTGATATCCCAGGGGGAACACAAGAGACCCAGTACTTC
>-|TRBV10-2|-|TRBJ1-4
CASSELSPNEKLFF
TGCGCCAGCAGTGAGCTCAGTCCCAATGAAAAACTGTTTTTT
>-|TRBV4-3|-|TRBJ1-1
CASSQDGVSTEAFF
TGCGCCAGCAGCCAAGACGGGGTCTCCACTGAAGCTTTCTTT
>-|TRBV12-3/TRBV12-4|TRBD1|TRBJ1-6
CASRGTGDSPLHF
TGTGCCAGCAGGGGGACAGGGGATTCACCCCTCCACTTT
>-|TRBV30|TRBD2|TRBJ2-1
CALVTRLAGVGNEQFF
TGTGCCCTGGTAACAAGGCTAGCGGGAGTAGGCAATGAGCAGTTCTTC
>-|TRBV19|TRBD2|TRBJ2-1
CASTITTSGRANEQFF
TGTGCCAGTACCATCACGACTAGCGGGAGGGCCAATGAGCAGTTCTTC
>-|TRBV7-2|TRBD1|TRBJ1-4
CASSPQGATNEKLFF
TGTGCCAGCAGCCCCCAGGGGGCAACTAATGAAAAACTGTTTTTT
>-|TRBV11-2|-|TRBJ2-7
CASSFTGVGPSYEQYF
TGTGCCAGCAGCTTTACGGGAGTGGGACCCTCCTACGAGCAGTACTTC
>-|TRBV5-5|TRBD1|TRBJ1-4
CASSSEGQGFGKLFF
TGTGCCAGCAGCTCGGAGGGACAGGGGTTTGGAAAACTGTTTTTT
>-|TRBV7-9|TRBD1|TRBJ2-7
CASSLSGQLSSYEQYF
TGTGCCAGCAGCTTGTCGGGACAGCTGAGCTCCTACGAGCAGTACTTC
>-|TRBV5-4|-|TRBJ2-7
CASSSIREHEQYF
TGTGCCAGCAGCTCAATCAGGGAACACGAGCAGTACTTC
>-|TRBV5-5|TRBD1|TRBJ2-5
CASSWRDRGRLETQYF
TGTGCCAGCAGCTGGAGGGACAGGGGGAGACTGGAGACCCAGTACTTC
>once|TRBV30|TRBD1|TRBJ2-1
CAWRDRAREQFF
TGTGCCTGGCGGGACAGGGCACGCGAGCAGTTCTTC
>-|TRBV6-2/TRBV6-3|TRBD2|TRBJ2-7
CASSYPTSPTSGSMNEQYF
TGTGCCAGCAGTTATCCTACCTCGCCGACAAGCGGGAGCATGAACGAGCAGTACTTC
>-|TRBV27|-|TRBJ1-5
CASSQGRNQPQHF
TGTGCCAGCAGTCAGGGTAGGAACCAGCCCCAGCATTTT
>once|TRBV18|-|TRBJ1-1
CASSIGQAVEAFF
TGTGCCAGCTCAATAGGTCAGGCTGTGGAAGCTTTCTTT